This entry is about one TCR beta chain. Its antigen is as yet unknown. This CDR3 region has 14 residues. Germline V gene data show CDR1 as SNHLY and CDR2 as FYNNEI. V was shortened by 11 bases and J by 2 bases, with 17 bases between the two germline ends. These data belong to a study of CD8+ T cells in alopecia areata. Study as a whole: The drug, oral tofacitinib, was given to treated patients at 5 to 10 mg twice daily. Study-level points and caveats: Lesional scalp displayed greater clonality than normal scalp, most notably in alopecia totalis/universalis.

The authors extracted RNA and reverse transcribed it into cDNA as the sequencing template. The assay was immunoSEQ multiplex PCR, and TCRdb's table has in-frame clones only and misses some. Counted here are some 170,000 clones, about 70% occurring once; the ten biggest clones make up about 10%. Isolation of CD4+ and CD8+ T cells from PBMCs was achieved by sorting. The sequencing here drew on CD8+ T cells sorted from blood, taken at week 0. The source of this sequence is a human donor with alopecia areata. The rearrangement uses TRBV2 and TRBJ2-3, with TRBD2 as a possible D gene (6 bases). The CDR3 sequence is CAQNKAGSTDTQYF. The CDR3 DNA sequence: TGTGCCCAAAACAAAGCGGGTTCCACAGATACGCAGTATTTT.